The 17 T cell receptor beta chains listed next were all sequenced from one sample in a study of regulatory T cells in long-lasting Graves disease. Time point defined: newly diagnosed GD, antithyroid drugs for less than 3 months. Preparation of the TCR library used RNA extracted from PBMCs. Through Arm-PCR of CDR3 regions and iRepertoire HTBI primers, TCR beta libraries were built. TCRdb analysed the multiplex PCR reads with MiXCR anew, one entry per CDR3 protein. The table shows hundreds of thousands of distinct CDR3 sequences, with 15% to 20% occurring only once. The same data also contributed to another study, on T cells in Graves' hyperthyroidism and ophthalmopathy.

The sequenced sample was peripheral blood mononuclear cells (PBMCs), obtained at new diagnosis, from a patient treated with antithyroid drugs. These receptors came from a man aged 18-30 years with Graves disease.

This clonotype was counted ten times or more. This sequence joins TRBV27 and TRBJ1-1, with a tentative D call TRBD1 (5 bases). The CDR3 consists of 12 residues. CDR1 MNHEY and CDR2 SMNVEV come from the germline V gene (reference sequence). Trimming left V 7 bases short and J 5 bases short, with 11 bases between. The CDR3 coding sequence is TGTGCCAGCAAACGGGGGAGTACTGAAGCTTTCTTT. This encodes CASKRGSTEAFF.

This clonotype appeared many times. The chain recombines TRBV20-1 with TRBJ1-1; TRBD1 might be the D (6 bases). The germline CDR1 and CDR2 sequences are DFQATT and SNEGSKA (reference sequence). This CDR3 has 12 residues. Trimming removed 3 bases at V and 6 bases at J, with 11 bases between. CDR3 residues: CSASGGPAEAFF. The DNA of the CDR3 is TGCAGTGCTAGCGGGGGGCCTGCTGAAGCTTTCTTT.

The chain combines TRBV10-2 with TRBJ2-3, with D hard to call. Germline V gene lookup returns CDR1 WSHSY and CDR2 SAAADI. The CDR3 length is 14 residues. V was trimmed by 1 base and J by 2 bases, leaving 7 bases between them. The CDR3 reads CASSEWVNTDTQYF. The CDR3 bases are TGCGCCAGCAGTGAGTGGGTTAACACAGATACGCAGTATTTT.

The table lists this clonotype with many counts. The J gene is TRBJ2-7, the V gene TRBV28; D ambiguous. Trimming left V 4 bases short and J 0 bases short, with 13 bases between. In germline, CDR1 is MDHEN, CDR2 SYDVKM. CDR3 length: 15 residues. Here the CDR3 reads CASSSPRLSSYEQYF. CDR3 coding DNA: TGTGCCAGCAGTTCGCCTAGATTAAGCTCCTACGAGCAGTACTTC.

The CDR3 DNA is TGTGCTAGTGGTCTCGGACAACAGATTTCACCCCTCCACTTT. Its protein product is CASGLGQQISPLHF. V gene TRBV12-5 combines with J gene TRBJ1-6, with a tentative D call TRBD1 (5 bases). V was clipped by 5 bases and J by 9 bases, with 14 bases between them. CDR1 is LGHNT, CDR2 FRNRAP, per germline. CDR3 size: 14 residues.

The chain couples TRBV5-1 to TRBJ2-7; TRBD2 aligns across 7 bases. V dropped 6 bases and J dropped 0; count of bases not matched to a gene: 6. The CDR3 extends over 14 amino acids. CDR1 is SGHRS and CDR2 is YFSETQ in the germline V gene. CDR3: CASNAGGSSYEQYF. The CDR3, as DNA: TGCGCCAGCAACGCTGGCGGGAGCTCCTACGAGCAGTACTTC. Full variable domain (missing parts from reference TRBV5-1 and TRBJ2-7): KAGVTQTPRYLIKTRGQQVTLSCSPISGHRSVSWYQQTPGQGLQFLFEYFSETQRNKGNFPGRFSGRQFSNSRSEMNVSTLELGDSALYLCASNAGGSSYEQYFGPGTRLTVT.

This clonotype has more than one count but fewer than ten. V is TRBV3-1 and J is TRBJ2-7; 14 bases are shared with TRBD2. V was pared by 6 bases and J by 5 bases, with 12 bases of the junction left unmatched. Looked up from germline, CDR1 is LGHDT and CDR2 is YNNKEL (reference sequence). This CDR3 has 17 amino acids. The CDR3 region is CASSYSLTSGRAHEQYF. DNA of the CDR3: TGTGCCAGCAGTTACTCTCTGACTAGCGGGAGGGCTCACGAGCAGTACTTC.

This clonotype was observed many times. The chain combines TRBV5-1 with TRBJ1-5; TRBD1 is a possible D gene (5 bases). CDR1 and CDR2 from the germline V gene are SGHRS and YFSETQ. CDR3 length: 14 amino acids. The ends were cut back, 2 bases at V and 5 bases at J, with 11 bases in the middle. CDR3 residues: CASSLRMGDQPQHF. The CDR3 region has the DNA TGCGCCAGCAGCTTAAGAATGGGGGATCAGCCCCAGCATTTT.

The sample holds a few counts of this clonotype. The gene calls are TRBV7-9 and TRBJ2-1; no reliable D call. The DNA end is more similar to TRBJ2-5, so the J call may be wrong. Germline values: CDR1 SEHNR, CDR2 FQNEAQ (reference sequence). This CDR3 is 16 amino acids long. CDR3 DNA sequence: TGTGCCAGCAGCTTCGCACCGCAAGGGCCTAGGGAGACCCAGTACTTC. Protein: CASSFAPQGPRETQYF.

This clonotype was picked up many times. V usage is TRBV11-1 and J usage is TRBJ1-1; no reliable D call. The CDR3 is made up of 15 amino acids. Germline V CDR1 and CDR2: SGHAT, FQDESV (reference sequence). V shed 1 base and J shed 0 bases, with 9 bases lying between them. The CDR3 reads CASSLGMTMNTEAFF. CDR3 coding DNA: TGTGCCAGCAGCTTAGGCATGACCATGAACACTGAAGCTTTCTTT.

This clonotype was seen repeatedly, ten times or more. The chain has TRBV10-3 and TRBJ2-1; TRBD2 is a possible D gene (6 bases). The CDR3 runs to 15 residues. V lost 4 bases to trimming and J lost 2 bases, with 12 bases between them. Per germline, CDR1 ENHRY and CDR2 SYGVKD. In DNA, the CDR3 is TGTGCCATCAGTGGCCAGACGGGAGCCTACAATGAGCAGTTCTTC. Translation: CAISGQTGAYNEQFF.

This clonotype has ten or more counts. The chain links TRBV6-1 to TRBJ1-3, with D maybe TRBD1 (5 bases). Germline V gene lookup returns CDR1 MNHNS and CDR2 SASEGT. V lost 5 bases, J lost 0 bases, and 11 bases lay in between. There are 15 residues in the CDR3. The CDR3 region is CASSLGGGSGNTIYF. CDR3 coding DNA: TGTGCCAGCAGTCTTGGGGGGGGCTCTGGAAACACCATATATTTT.

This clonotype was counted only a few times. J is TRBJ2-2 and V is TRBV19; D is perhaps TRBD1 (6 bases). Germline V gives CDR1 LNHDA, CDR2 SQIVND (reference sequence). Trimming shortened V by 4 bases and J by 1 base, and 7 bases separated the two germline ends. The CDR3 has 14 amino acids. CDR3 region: CASSTGVNTGELFF. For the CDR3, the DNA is TGTGCCAGTAGTACAGGGGTGAACACCGGGGAGCTGTTTTTT.

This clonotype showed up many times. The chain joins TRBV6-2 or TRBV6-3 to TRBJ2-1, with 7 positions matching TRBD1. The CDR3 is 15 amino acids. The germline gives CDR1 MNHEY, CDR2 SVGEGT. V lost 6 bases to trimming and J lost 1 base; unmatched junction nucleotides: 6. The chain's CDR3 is CASSERGLSYNEQFF. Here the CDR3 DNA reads TGTGCCAGCAGCGAGAGGGGGCTTTCCTACAATGAGCAGTTCTTC.

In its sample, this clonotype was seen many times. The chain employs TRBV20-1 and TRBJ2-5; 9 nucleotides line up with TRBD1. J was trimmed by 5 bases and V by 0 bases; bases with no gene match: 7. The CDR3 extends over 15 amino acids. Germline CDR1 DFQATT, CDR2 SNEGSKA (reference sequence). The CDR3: CSARDAGTGRETQYF. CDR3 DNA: TGCAGTGCTAGAGATGCCGGGACAGGGAGGGAGACCCAGTACTTC.

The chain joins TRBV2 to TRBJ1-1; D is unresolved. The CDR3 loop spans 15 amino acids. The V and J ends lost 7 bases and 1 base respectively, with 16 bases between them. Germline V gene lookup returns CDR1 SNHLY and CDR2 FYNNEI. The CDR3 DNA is TGTGCCAGCAACCCCCCACGGACGGAGAACACTGAAGCTTTCTTT. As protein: CASNPPRTENTEAFF.

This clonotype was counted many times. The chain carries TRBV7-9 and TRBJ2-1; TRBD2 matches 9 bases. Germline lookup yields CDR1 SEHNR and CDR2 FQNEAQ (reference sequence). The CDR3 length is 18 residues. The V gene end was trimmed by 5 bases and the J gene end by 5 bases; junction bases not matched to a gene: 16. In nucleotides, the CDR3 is TGTGCCAGCAGCCCCCCAACGCGGGAGGGCCCGTCCCACAATGAGCAGTTCTTC. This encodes CASSPPTREGPSHNEQFF.